This TCR beta chain originates from a study of cytomegalovirus exposure and HLA in healthy donors. Study-level results: Altogether, 150 to 200 TCR beta chains were recorded as cytomegalovirus-associated.

Per the germline V gene, CDR1 is WNHNN and CDR2 is SYGVQD (reference sequence). The V gene lost 7 bases and the J gene lost 0 bases, with 7 bases spanning the gap. This CDR3 has 13 residues. The sample holds a few counts of this clone. What it binds is not known. Libraries were prepared by immunoSEQ multiplex PCR; TCRdb keeps only in-frame clonotypes and omits some of them. The sample lists under 400,000 clones, roughly 89% occurring once. J is TRBJ1-3 and V is TRBV10-1; D remains unclear. The receptor was isolated from a woman between 18 and 29 years old in good health and CMV-seronegative. Sample: PBMCs. The CDR3 nucleotides read TGCGCCAGCACCAGGCTCTCTGGAAACACCATATATTTT. Translation gives CASTRLSGNTIYF.